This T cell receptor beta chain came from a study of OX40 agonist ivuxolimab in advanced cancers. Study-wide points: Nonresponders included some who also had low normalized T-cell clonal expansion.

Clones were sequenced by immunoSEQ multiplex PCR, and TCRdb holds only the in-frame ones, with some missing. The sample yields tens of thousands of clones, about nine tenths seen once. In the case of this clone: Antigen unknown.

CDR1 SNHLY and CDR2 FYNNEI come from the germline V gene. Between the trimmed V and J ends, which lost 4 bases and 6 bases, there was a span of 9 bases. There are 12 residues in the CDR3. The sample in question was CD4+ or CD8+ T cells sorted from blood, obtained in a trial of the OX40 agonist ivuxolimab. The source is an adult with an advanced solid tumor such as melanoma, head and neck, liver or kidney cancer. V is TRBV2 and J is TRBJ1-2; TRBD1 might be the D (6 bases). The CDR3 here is CASSVGGHGYTF. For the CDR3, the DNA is TGTGCCAGCAGTGTTGGGGGCCATGGCTACACCTTC.